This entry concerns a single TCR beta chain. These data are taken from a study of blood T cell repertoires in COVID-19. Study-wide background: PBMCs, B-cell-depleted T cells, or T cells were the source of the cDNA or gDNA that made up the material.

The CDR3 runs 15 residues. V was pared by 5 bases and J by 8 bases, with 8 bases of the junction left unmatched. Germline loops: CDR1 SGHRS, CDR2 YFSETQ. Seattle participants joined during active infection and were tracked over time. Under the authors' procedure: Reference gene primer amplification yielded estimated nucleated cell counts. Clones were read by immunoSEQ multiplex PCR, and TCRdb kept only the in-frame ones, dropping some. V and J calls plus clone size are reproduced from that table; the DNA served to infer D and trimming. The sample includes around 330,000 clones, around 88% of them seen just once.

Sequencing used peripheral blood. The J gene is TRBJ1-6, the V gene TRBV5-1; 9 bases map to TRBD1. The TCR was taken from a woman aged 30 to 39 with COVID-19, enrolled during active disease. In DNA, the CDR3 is TGCGCCAGCAGGTCGGGACAGGGACAAGATTCACCCCTCCACTTT. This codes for CASRSGQGQDSPLHF.